These 30 T cell receptor beta chains share one sample of origin, sequenced in a study of TIL therapy for anti-PD-1-resistant metastatic lung cancer. Time point given: pre-treatment sample, taken before nivolumab and TIL therapy. The libraries were made with immunoSEQ v3. Using immunoSEQ multiplex PCR, the repertoire was profiled, and TCRdb retains in-frame clones only, with some absent. The data contain about 50,000 clones, 80% to 90% of them singletons. The specimen was blood, collected at baseline. The receptors derive from a person between 30 and 79 years old with non-small cell lung cancer.

This sequence joins TRBV6-5 and TRBJ1-4; tentative D call: TRBD1 (5 bases). Germline-derived CDR1 and CDR2 are MNHEY and SVGAGI. Trimming pared 6 bases from V and 4 bases from J, leaving 9 bases between. CDR3 length: 13 residues. CDR3 loop: CASSRDLNEKLFF. In DNA form, the CDR3 reads TGTGCCAGCAGCCGGGACCTTAATGAAAAACTGTTTTTT.

The chain combines TRBV6-5 with TRBJ1-1; D ambiguous. The CDR3 is 14 amino acids. CDR1 is MNHEY and CDR2 is SVGAGI in the germline V gene. Trimming shortened V by 2 bases and J by 0 bases, and 7 bases separated the two germline ends. The CDR3 is CASSYGQVNTEAFF. The CDR3 DNA follows: TGTGCCAGCAGTTACGGGCAGGTGAACACTGAAGCTTTCTTT.

This rearrangement joins TRBV3-1 (or the pseudogene TRBV3-2) to TRBJ1-2; tentatively, D is TRBD1 (6 bases). Deletions cut 1 base from V and 3 bases from J, with 9 bases between. The CDR3 runs to 14 residues. Germline V CDR1 and CDR2: LGHDT, YNNKEL (reference sequence). The DNA for the CDR3 is TGTGCCAGCAGCCAAGTTTGGGGGCACTATGGCTACACCTTC. This sequence encodes CASSQVWGHYGYTF.

The CDR3 coding sequence is TGTGCCAGCAGCCTTCGCACAGGGGGGTCCTACGAGCAGTACTTC. It encodes CASSLRTGGSYEQYF. V usage is TRBV11-1 and J usage is TRBJ2-7; TRBD1 matches at 8 bases. Germline V gives CDR1 SGHAT, CDR2 FQDESV (reference sequence). Germline trimming cut 5 bases from V and 1 base from J; bases unmatched to any gene: 7. The CDR3 spans 15 residues.

This clone has a single count. This chain uses TRBV29-1 with TRBJ2-3; no clear D gene. V lost 1 base and J lost 1, with 3 bases in between. Per germline, CDR1 SQVTM and CDR2 ANQGSEA. The length of the CDR3 is 12 residues. DNA for the CDR3: TGCAGCGTTGAAGGGGGCACAGATACGCAGTATTTT. This codes for CSVEGGTDTQYF.

In this sample, this clone turned up a few times. This sequence joins TRBV7-2 and TRBJ2-3; tentatively, D is TRBD1 or TRBD2 (5 bases each). The CDR3 spans 17 residues. Trimming shortened V by 5 bases and J by 1 base, and 19 bases separated the two germline ends. Germline V CDR1 and CDR2: SGHTA, FQGNSA. The CDR3 nucleotides read TGTGCCAGCAGCCGGGACGTAAATCTCCGGGGCACAGATACGCAGTATTTT. Translating gives CASSRDVNLRGTDTQYF.

The CDR3 bases are TGTGCCAGCAGCTTGGGACAGGTCTACGAGCAGTACTTC. As protein: CASSLGQVYEQYF. The genes are TRBV5-6 and TRBJ2-7; a weak D match, TRBD1 (6 bases). The CDR3 runs 13 residues. In germline, CDR1 is SGHDT, CDR2 YYEEEE. With 0 bases removed from V and 3 bases from J, the gap between germline ends came to 7 bases.

This clone has a single count. This rearrangement joins TRBV30 to TRBJ2-5; TRBD2 matches at 14 bases. V trimming: 2 bases; J trimming: 4 bases; junction bases outside the gene matches: 3. The CDR3 loop spans 15 amino acids. Germline V gene data show CDR1 as GTSNPN and CDR2 as SVGIG (reference sequence). Here the CDR3 reads CAWSPGTSGRETQYF. The CDR3 coding sequence is TGTGCCTGGAGTCCCGGGACTAGCGGGAGAGAGACCCAGTACTTC.

This clone was detected only a few times. This chain links TRBV7-9 with TRBJ1-6; no clear D gene. V lost 2 bases and J 9 bases, leaving 20 bases between the germline ends. The CDR3 totals 17 residues. From germline, CDR1 is SEHNR and CDR2 FQNEAQ (reference sequence). The CDR3 reads CASSLSAGQGGSSPLHF. CDR3 nucleotides: TGTGCCAGCAGCTTATCGGCAGGTCAAGGCGGGAGTTCACCCCTCCACTTT.

This chain joins TRBV4-1 and TRBJ2-1, with D perhaps TRBD2 (6 bases). This CDR3 contains 12 residues. Germline V gene sequence: CDR1 MGHRA, CDR2 YSYEKL. V dropped 7 bases and J dropped 5 bases, with 9 bases sitting between them. Here the CDR3 DNA reads TGCGCCAGCACCCGCGGGAACAATGAGCAGTTCTTC. Translating gives CASTRGNNEQFF.

J is TRBJ2-4 and V is TRBV3-1 (or the pseudogene TRBV3-2); D is perhaps TRBD1 or TRBD2 (5 bases each). From germline, CDR1 is LGHDT and CDR2 YNNKEL (reference sequence). Trimming took off 4 bases at V and 4 bases at J, with 8 bases between the two ends. This CDR3 region has 13 residues. CDR3 amino acids: CASSRGRKNIQYF. Written as DNA, the CDR3 is TGTGCCAGCAGCCGGGGACGGAAAAACATTCAGTACTTC.

A few counts support this clone. V usage is TRBV14 and J usage is TRBJ2-6; no clear D gene. There are 15 residues in the CDR3. In germline, CDR1 is SGHDN, CDR2 FVKESK. The V end lost 5 bases, the J end lost 0 bases, and 8 bases lay between the germline ends. This chain's CDR3 is CASSSYSSGANVLTF. The DNA of the CDR3 is TGTGCCAGCAGCTCCTATAGCTCTGGGGCCAACGTCCTGACTTTC.

This clone was recorded once. The chain is built from TRBV7-6 and TRBJ2-2; the D gene is possibly TRBD2 (6 bases). This CDR3 has 15 amino acids. Germline V gene sequence: CDR1 SGHVS, CDR2 FNYEAQ. The V end was cut by 3 bases, the J end by 2 bases, with 10 bases between. This CDR3 reads CASSFSSVNTGELFF. In nucleotides, the CDR3 is TGTGCCAGCAGCTTCTCTAGCGTCAACACCGGGGAGCTGTTTTTT.

Only a few counts were recorded for this clone. DNA of the CDR3: TGTGCCACCAGTCCGAACCGGGACACAGATACGCAGTATTTT. Translating gives CATSPNRDTDTQYF. The V and J genes are TRBV24-1 and TRBJ2-3; TRBD2 might be the D (5 bases). This CDR3 has 14 residues. The V end was cut by 6 bases, the J end by 2 bases, with 11 bases between. From germline, CDR1 is KGHDR and CDR2 SFDVKD.

This chain connects TRBV28 to TRBJ2-6; D is unclear. This CDR3 contains 16 residues. Trimming took 3 bases from V and 4 from J, leaving 13 bases between them. CDR1 is MDHEN, CDR2 SYDVKM, per germline. The DNA of the CDR3 is TGTGCCAGCAGTTTGGAAGCTTTTTCGGGGGCCAACGTCCTGACTTTC. Translated: CASSLEAFSGANVLTF. The full variable domain, in which reference TRBV28 and TRBJ2-6 provide the parts outside the CDR3, is DVKVTQSSRYLVKRTGEKVFLECVQDMDHENMFWYRQDPGLGLRLIYFSYDVKMKEKGDIPEGYSVSREKKERFSLILESASTNQTSMYLCASSLEAFSGANVLTFGAGSRLTVL.

The V call is TRBV3-1 (or the pseudogene TRBV3-2), the J call TRBJ1-6; 10 bases line up with TRBD1. Per germline, CDR1 LGHDT and CDR2 YNNKEL (reference sequence). The V gene end was trimmed by 1 base and the J gene end by 9 bases; junction bases not matched to a gene: 3. This CDR3 is 15 amino acids long. CDR3 sequence reads: CASSQGQGARSPLHF. Written as DNA, the CDR3 is TGTGCCAGCAGCCAAGGACAGGGGGCGCGTTCACCCCTCCACTTT.

V and J are TRBV6-2 or TRBV6-3 and TRBJ1-1; D remains ambiguous. Per germline, CDR1 MNHEY and CDR2 SVGEGT. Trimming left V 2 bases short and J 6 bases short, with 13 bases between. There are 14 residues in the CDR3. For the CDR3, the DNA is TGTGCCAGCAGTTACGCGGAACAGCGCGCTGAAGCTTTCTTT. Translated: CASSYAEQRAEAFF.

This CDR3 reads CASSLGGSGSTEAFF. The CDR3 coding sequence is TGTGCCAGCAGTTTAGGGGGCAGTGGTAGCACTGAAGCTTTCTTT. The chain couples TRBV28 to TRBJ1-1; the D gene is possibly TRBD1 (6 bases). The CDR3 totals 15 residues. CDR1 is MDHEN, CDR2 SYDVKM, per germline. Trimming cost V 2 bases and J 4 bases, with 14 bases left between them.

CDR3: CASSLARERGDLRRYF. The CDR3 nucleotides read TGTGCCAGCAGCTTAGCGCGGGAGCGGGGGGATCTACGTCGGTACTTC. J is TRBJ2-7 and V is TRBV7-9, with TRBD2 identical over 9 bases. The CDR3 length is 16 residues. Germline V gene lookup returns CDR1 SEHNR and CDR2 FQNEAQ (reference sequence). V lost 0 bases, J lost 12 bases, and 15 bases stayed unmatched.

The J gene is TRBJ1-2, the V gene TRBV6-2 or TRBV6-3; D perhaps matches TRBD1 (6 bases). From germline, CDR1 is MNHEY and CDR2 SVGEGT. Trimming pared 5 bases from V and 14 bases from J, leaving 18 bases between. The CDR3 sequence is 12 residues long. The CDR3: CASSPSTTGKTF. CDR3 DNA sequence: TGTGCCAGCAGTCCAAGTACAACAGGGAAAACCTTC.

The rearrangement uses TRBV28 and TRBJ2-5, with 7 bases matching TRBD2. This CDR3 is built from 17 residues. CDR1 and CDR2 (germline): MDHEN, SYDVKM. The V and J ends lost 4 bases and 1 base, in that order; junction bases with no gene match: 12. In DNA form, the CDR3 reads TGTGCCAGCAGTTCCTTGGCTAGCGGAAGTTTCCAAGAGACCCAGTACTTC. It specifies CASSSLASGSFQETQYF.

The chain uses TRBV5-1 and TRBJ2-7; TRBD2 matches at 12 bases. The CDR3 covers 15 residues. Germline CDR1 and CDR2: SGHRS and YFSETQ. The ends lost 4 bases at V and 3 bases at J; junction bases unmatched: 5. The DNA of the CDR3 is TGCGCCAGCAGCACGACTAGCGGGGGATTCTACGAGCAGTACTTC. Its protein is CASSTTSGGFYEQYF.

This chain uses TRBV7-2 with TRBJ1-1; D may be TRBD1 (6 bases). This CDR3 contains 13 residues. CDR1 is SGHTA and CDR2 is FQGNSA in the germline V gene. V dropped 5 bases and J dropped 5 bases, with 12 bases sitting between them. The CDR3 sequence is CASSNNGQTEAFF. Written as DNA, the CDR3 is TGTGCCAGCAGCAACAACGGACAGACTGAAGCTTTCTTT. Drawing the rest from reference TRBV7-2 and TRBJ1-1, the complete variable domain is GAGVSQSPSNKVTEKGKDVELRCDPISGHTALYWYRQSLGQGLEFLIYFQGNSAPDKSGLPSDRFSAERTGGSVSTLTIQRTQQEDSAVYLCASSNNGQTEAFFGQGTRLTVV.

The chain carries TRBV10-3 and TRBJ2-5; D is tentatively TRBD1 or TRBD2 (5 bases each). Germline V CDR1 and CDR2: ENHRY, SYGVKD. With 4 bases removed from V and 4 bases from J, the gap between germline ends came to 7 bases. The CDR3 loop spans 12 amino acids. CDR3 sequence: CAISVRGETQYF. Written as DNA, the CDR3 is TGTGCCATCAGTGTGAGGGGAGAGACCCAGTACTTC.

This chain links TRBV5-1 with TRBJ2-1; TRBD2 matches at 9 bases. The CDR3 consists of 16 residues. Germline trimming cut 0 bases from V and 6 bases from J; bases unmatched to any gene: 7. The germline gives CDR1 SGHRS, CDR2 YFSETQ. The CDR3 coding sequence is TGCGCCAGCAGCTTGGGGCCTAGCGGGACGGTCAATGAGCAGTTCTTC. Amino acids: CASSLGPSGTVNEQFF.

The CDR3 nucleotides are TGCGCCAGCAGCTTTGAAGGGCTCGACGAGCAGTACTTC. It translates to CASSFEGLDEQYF. The rearrangement joins TRBV5-1 to TRBJ2-7; no definite D call. Trimming left V 2 bases short and J 5 bases short, with 11 bases between. The CDR3 loop spans 13 amino acids. CDR1 and CDR2 (germline): SGHRS, YFSETQ.

This rearrangement joins TRBV5-1 to TRBJ2-7; D remains ambiguous. Trimming shortened V by 4 bases and J by 2 bases, and 10 bases separated the two germline ends. CDR3 length equals 13 residues. Looked up from germline, CDR1 is SGHRS and CDR2 is YFSETQ. For the CDR3, the DNA is TGCGCCAGCAGCACCGCTACCACCTACGAGCAGTACTTC. As protein: CASSTATTYEQYF.

J is TRBJ1-6 and V is TRBV27, with D possibly TRBD1 on 5 matching bases. V gave up 11 bases and J gave up 8 bases, with 28 bases separating them. The germline CDR1 and CDR2 sequences are MNHEY and SMNVEV (reference sequence). The CDR3 has 17 amino acids. CDR3 nucleotide sequence: TGTGCCGTGGGAAGGGGTTTAGCGGGTTTTGGGGATTCACCCCTCCACTTT. Residues: CAVGRGLAGFGDSPLHF.

Concerning this clone itself: The sample carries other DNA sequences with the same CDR3. The rearrangement links TRBV6-1 to TRBJ2-5; 12 bases fit TRBD2. CDR3 length: 15 amino acids. Germline loops: CDR1 MNHNS, CDR2 SASEGT. The V gene end was trimmed by 2 bases and the J gene end by 2 bases; junction bases not matched to a gene: 0. DNA for the CDR3: TGTGCCAGCAGTGAACTAGCGGGAGGGCAAGAGACCCAGTACTTC. Translated, it gives CASSELAGGQETQYF.

The genes are TRBV12-2 and TRBJ2-3. TRBV12-2 is a pseudogene. The CDR3 loop spans 14 amino acids. The CDR3 reads CASPYRFPPDTQYF. Here the CDR3 DNA reads TGTGCAAGTCCATATAGGTTCCCGCCAGATACGCAGTATTTT.